This entry lists 28 T cell receptor beta chains sequenced from one sample in a study of blood T cell repertoires in COVID-19. TCRdb keeps only in-frame clones here, not all; method: immunoSEQ multiplex PCR. This sample has fewer than 350,000 clones; approximately 81% occur once, and the top ten carry roughly 2.9%. Sequenced: peripheral blood. These receptors were obtained from a woman in her fifties or sixties with active or convalescent COVID-19.

This rearrangement joins TRBV5-4 to TRBJ2-5; TRBD1 matches at 9 bases. In germline, CDR1 is SGHNT, CDR2 YYREEE (reference sequence). V lost 3 bases and J lost 4; bases outside the gene matches: 13. The CDR3 sequence is 17 residues long. As DNA, the CDR3 is TGTGCCAGCAGCTCCAAGGCACCGGGACAGGGCCGAGAGACCCAGTACTTC. Protein: CASSSKAPGQGRETQYF.

This clone was seen a single time. This chain connects TRBV6-2 or TRBV6-3 to TRBJ1-1, with a weak D call TRBD1 (6 bases). Germline V gives CDR1 MNHEY, CDR2 SVGEGT. The CDR3 is made up of 13 amino acids. V lost 4 bases and J lost 1, with 7 bases in between. Here the CDR3 DNA reads TGTGCCAGCAGTTTACAGGGGAACACTGAAGCTTTCTTT. Translation gives CASSLQGNTEAFF.

The chain recombines TRBV11-3 with TRBJ2-3; maybe TRBD1 (6 bases). Per the germline V gene, CDR1 is SGHNT and CDR2 is YENEEA. The CDR3 is 16 amino acids. V lost 5 bases to trimming and J lost 3 bases, with 18 bases between them. CDR3 region: CASSGRRTDATDTQYF. CDR3 nucleotides: TGTGCCAGCAGCGGACGGAGGACAGATGCTACAGATACGCAGTATTTT.

The chain joins TRBV6-1 to TRBJ2-5; 7 bases match TRBD1. The CDR3 runs to 14 residues. The trim removed 2 bases at V and 4 bases at J, leaving 4 bases unmatched. The germline CDR1 and CDR2 sequences are MNHNS and SASEGT. The CDR3 region is CASSEYRGGETQYF. CDR3 coding DNA: TGTGCCAGCAGTGAATACAGGGGTGGAGAGACCCAGTACTTC.

The chain is built from TRBV24-1 and TRBJ2-1; no clear D gene. The CDR3 runs 12 residues. Germline V gives CDR1 KGHDR, CDR2 SFDVKD. Trimming left V 4 bases short and J 4 bases short, with 4 bases between. CDR3 nucleotides: TGTGCCACCAGTGACGAGTACAATGAGCAGTTCTTC. As protein: CATSDEYNEQFF.

The chain recombines TRBV5-6 with TRBJ2-5; no firm D call. The V end was cut by 2 bases, the J end by 5 bases, with 19 bases between. Germline-derived CDR1 and CDR2 are SGHDT and YYEEEE. The CDR3 runs to 16 residues. CDR3 region: CASSLLRLESRETQYF. CDR3 bases: TGTGCCAGCAGCTTACTGAGACTCGAGTCAAGGGAGACCCAGTACTTC.

The V and J genes are TRBV10-3 and TRBJ2-5; 10 bases line up with TRBD2. The CDR3 has 17 residues. Germline V gene data show CDR1 as ENHRY and CDR2 as SYGVKD. The ends lost 11 bases at V and 4 bases at J; junction bases unmatched: 19. CDR3 amino acids: CASRRASGGPAGETQYF. The CDR3 DNA is TGTGCCTCGCGGCGGGCTAGCGGGGGCCCAGCGGGAGAGACCCAGTACTTC.

The chain employs TRBV19 and TRBJ2-1; the D is unclear. V dropped 5 bases and J dropped 0 bases, with 11 bases sitting between them. Germline CDR1 is LNHDA and CDR2 is SQIVND (reference sequence). This CDR3 has 15 amino acids. The CDR3 reads CASSRTGSSYNEQFF. Here the CDR3 DNA reads TGTGCCAGTAGTCGCACGGGTAGCTCCTACAATGAGCAGTTCTTC.

V is TRBV5-4 and J is TRBJ1-1, with a weak D call TRBD1 (5 bases). This CDR3 is 13 amino acids long. Trimming removed 4 bases from V and 6 bases from J, with 13 bases in between. The germline CDR1 and CDR2 sequences are SGHNT and YYREEE (reference sequence). The CDR3 sequence: CASSLAGSAEAFF. DNA for the CDR3: TGTGCCAGCAGCCTCGCAGGGTCGGCTGAAGCTTTCTTT.

This chain uses TRBV19 with TRBJ1-3; no clear D. The germline V gene encodes CDR1 LNHDA and CDR2 SQIVND (reference sequence). This CDR3 comprises 14 residues. V lost 3 bases and J lost 1, with 7 bases in between. For the CDR3, the DNA is TGTGCCAGTAGTATCGGAGGGTCTGGAAACACCATATATTTT. Translating it yields CASSIGGSGNTIYF. Filled out from reference TRBV19 and TRBJ1-3, the complete variable domain reads DGGITQSPKYLFRKEGQNVTLSCEQNLNHDAMYWYRQDPGQGLRLIYYSQIVNDFQKGDIAEGYSVSREKKESFPLTVTSAQKNPTAFYLCASSIGGSGNTIYFGEGSWLTVV.

The genes are TRBV29-1 and TRBJ2-2, with TRBD1 matching over 10 bases. Unmatched junction bases numbered 8, after V lost 7 bases and J lost 3 bases. This CDR3 contains 15 residues. Germline CDR1 and CDR2: SQVTM and ANQGSEA. CDR3 sequence reads: CSAAPGQGYTGELFF. DNA of the CDR3: TGCAGCGCAGCCCCGGGACAGGGGTACACCGGGGAGCTGTTTTTT.

The chain joins TRBV4-1 to TRBJ2-2; D not resolved. Germline values: CDR1 MGHRA, CDR2 YSYEKL. The V end was cut by 3 bases, the J end by 6 bases, with 17 bases between. The length of the CDR3 is 16 residues. CDR3 DNA sequence: TGCGCCAGCAGCCACCCTCCTACTCGATTCCCCGGGGAGCTGTTTTTT. This gives the protein CASSHPPTRFPGELFF.

CDR3 amino acids: CAWSEAGGQETQYF. CDR3 in DNA: TGTGCCTGGAGTGAGGCGGGGGGACAAGAGACCCAGTACTTC. J is TRBJ2-5 and V is TRBV30; 8 bases align to TRBD2. The CDR3 is made up of 14 amino acids. V dropped 1 base and J dropped 2; count of bases not matched to a gene: 3. CDR1 and CDR2 (germline): GTSNPN, SVGIG (reference sequence). The complete variable domain, with remaining parts taken from reference TRBV30 and TRBJ2-5, reads SQTIHQWPATLVQPVGSPLSLECTVEGTSNPNLYWYRQAAGRGLQLLFYSVGIGQISSEVPQNLSASRPQDRQFILSSKKLLLSDSGFYLCAWSEAGGQETQYFGPGTRLLVL.

Ten or more counts support this clone. The chain combines TRBV5-1 with TRBJ1-2; 8 nucleotides agree with TRBD1. V lost 5 bases, J lost 8 bases, and 8 bases stayed unmatched. Per the germline V gene, CDR1 is SGHRS and CDR2 is YFSETQ. This CDR3 has 13 residues. The CDR3 DNA reads TGCGCCAGCAGAGGAGGACAGGGCGAAGGCTACACCTTC. Encoded protein: CASRGGQGEGYTF.

This clone was observed a few times. This chain joins TRBV14 and TRBJ2-5, with D possibly matching TRBD1 (5 bases). Germline V gene sequence: CDR1 SGHDN, CDR2 FVKESK. The CDR3 loop spans 15 amino acids. The V gene lost 6 bases and the J gene lost 2 bases, with 16 bases spanning the gap. The chain's CDR3 is CASRPGKRPQETQYF. The CDR3 DNA is TGTGCCAGCAGGCCAGGGAAGCGACCTCAAGAGACCCAGTACTTC.

This chain links TRBV10-3 with TRBJ2-7; TRBD1 agrees at 7 bases. V shed 8 bases and J 5 bases; nucleotides not matched to a gene: 9. The CDR3 is 13 residues long. Per the germline V gene, CDR1 is ENHRY and CDR2 is SYGVKD. CDR3 residues: CAIPTGSGHEQYF. In DNA, the CDR3 is TGTGCCATCCCGACAGGGTCGGGGCACGAGCAGTACTTC.

V is TRBV2 and J is TRBJ1-1, with D possibly matching TRBD1 (5 bases). This CDR3 contains 13 residues. Deletions cut 4 bases from V and 4 bases from J, with 10 bases between. Germline values: CDR1 SNHLY, CDR2 FYNNEI. CDR3 sequence reads: CASSVGGVTEAFF. CDR3 coding DNA: TGTGCCAGCAGTGTGGGGGGAGTCACTGAAGCTTTCTTT. Full variable domain (remainder filled in from reference TRBV2 and TRBJ1-1): EPEVTQTPSHQVTQMGQEVILRCVPISNHLYFYWYRQILGQKVEFLVSFYNNEISEKSEIFDDQFSVERPDGSNFTLKIRSTKLEDSAMYFCASSVGGVTEAFFGQGTRLTVV.

This chain uses TRBV5-6 with TRBJ1-3; no definite D call. Germline V gene data show CDR1 as SGHDT and CDR2 as YYEEEE. The CDR3 spans 13 residues. V was shortened by 0 bases and J by 8 bases, with 9 bases between the two germline ends. The CDR3 loop reads CASSLVAADTIYF. As DNA, the CDR3 is TGTGCCAGCAGCTTGGTGGCGGCGGACACCATATATTTT. Full variable domain (rest looked up from reference TRBV5-6 and TRBJ1-3): DAGVTQSPTHLIKTRGQQVTLRCSPKSGHDTVSWYQQALGQGPQFIFQYYEEEERQRGNFPDRFSGHQFPNYSSELNVNALLLGDSALYLCASSLVAADTIYFGEGSWLTVV.

Only a few counts were recorded for this clone. The chain recombines TRBV5-5 with TRBJ1-6, with 10 bases matching TRBD1. The length of the CDR3 is 16 residues. CDR1 is SGHKS, CDR2 YYEKEE, per germline (reference sequence). V lost 0 bases and J lost 7; bases outside the gene matches: 4. CDR3: CASSLAWDRGNSPLHF. CDR3 in DNA: TGTGCCAGCAGCTTGGCCTGGGACAGGGGAAATTCACCCCTCCACTTT. Full variable domain (missing parts from reference TRBV5-5 and TRBJ1-6): DAGVTQSPTHLIKTRGQQVTLRCSPISGHKSVSWYQQVLGQGPQFIFQYYEKEERGRGNFPDRFSARQFPNYSSELNVNALLLGDSALYLCASSLAWDRGNSPLHFGNGTRLTVT.

With respect to this clone: Other DNA sequences in this specimen translate into the identical CDR3. The chain links TRBV2 to TRBJ2-2; weak D call: TRBD2 (5 bases). This CDR3 comprises 14 residues. The germline V gene has CDR1 SNHLY and CDR2 FYNNEI. The V end was cut by 7 bases, the J end by 4 bases, with 13 bases between. The CDR3 is CASKGLRGTGELFF. The CDR3 nucleotides read TGTGCCAGCAAAGGACTTCGTGGCACCGGGGAGCTGTTTTTT.

The chain recombines TRBV5-1 with TRBJ1-2; 10 bases are a match to TRBD1. The J segment lost 7 bases and the V segment lost 4 bases, leaving 7 bases of the junction unmatched. The CDR3 contains 14 residues. Per germline, CDR1 SGHRS and CDR2 YFSETQ. The CDR3 region is CASSVGTGDGGYTF. CDR3 coding DNA: TGCGCCAGCAGCGTCGGGACAGGGGATGGTGGCTACACCTTC. Combining the CDR3 with reference TRBV5-1 and TRBJ1-2 gives the whole variable domain KAGVTQTPRYLIKTRGQQVTLSCSPISGHRSVSWYQQTPGQGLQFLFEYFSETQRNKGNFPGRFSGRQFSNSRSEMNVSTLELGDSALYLCASSVGTGDGGYTFGSGTRLTVV.

This clone was recorded only once. CDR3 DNA sequence: TGTGCCAGCAGTGACTTGGAGCGGGGCCCCTACAATGAGCAGTTCTTC. It codes for CASSDLERGPYNEQFF. V usage is TRBV2 and J usage is TRBJ2-1, with TRBD2 matching 7 bases. Germline CDR1 is SNHLY and CDR2 is FYNNEI. V dropped 3 bases and J dropped 2; count of bases not matched to a gene: 7. The CDR3 consists of 16 residues.

This clone was found once. This chain connects TRBV7-2 to TRBJ2-2, with D perhaps matching TRBD1 (6 bases). Looked up from germline, CDR1 is SGHTA and CDR2 is FQGNSA. CDR3 length: 17 residues. V shed 4 bases and J shed 4 bases, with 19 bases lying between them. The CDR3 loop is CASSSRGQGLLTGELFF. The CDR3 nucleotides read TGTGCCAGCAGCTCTAGAGGTCAGGGGTTACTCACCGGGGAGCTGTTTTTT.

The chain recombines TRBV29-1 with TRBJ2-2, with 10 nucleotides matching TRBD1. V dropped 6 bases and J dropped 6; count of bases not matched to a gene: 7. The V gene's germline CDR1 is SQVTM and CDR2 ANQGSEA. The CDR3 sequence is 14 residues long. CDR3 nucleotide sequence: TGCAGCGTGATCGCGGGGACAGGGGCCGGGGAGCTGTTTTTT. This codes for CSVIAGTGAGELFF.

The sample holds a few counts of this clone. The chain has TRBV18 and TRBJ1-1; 9 bases are shared with TRBD1. CDR1 and CDR2 (germline): KGHSH, LQKENI. The CDR3 sequence is 16 residues long. The trim removed 6 bases at V and 0 bases at J, leaving 8 bases unmatched. The CDR3 sequence is CASSTGTGTLNTEAFF. The CDR3, as DNA: TGTGCCAGCTCCACGGGGACAGGGACATTGAACACTGAAGCTTTCTTT.

V and J are TRBV11-1 and TRBJ2-7, with D possibly matching TRBD1 (6 bases). The ends were cut back, 1 base at V and 1 base at J, with 11 bases in the middle. The CDR3 consists of 15 residues. CDR1 is SGHAT, CDR2 FQDESV, per germline (reference sequence). CDR3 bases: TGTGCCAGCAGCTTAGGCAGGGGATGGTCCTACGAGCAGTACTTC. Translation gives CASSLGRGWSYEQYF.

This rearrangement joins TRBV5-1 to TRBJ1-1; D may be TRBD1 (5 bases). The CDR3 contains 15 residues. Germline CDR1 reads SGHRS; CDR2 reads YFSETQ. V shed 0 bases and J shed 4 bases, with 13 bases lying between them. The CDR3 coding sequence is TGCGCCAGCAGCTTGGAAGGAGGGAGGGGCACTGAAGCTTTCTTT. It encodes CASSLEGGRGTEAFF.

This chain joins TRBV7-6 and TRBJ2-1; D gene uncertain. The CDR3 is 13 residues long. V lost 0 bases and J lost 4, with 4 bases in between. Germline V gives CDR1 SGHVS, CDR2 FNYEAQ. This chain's CDR3 is CASSLAMYNEQFF. CDR3 nucleotides: TGTGCCAGCAGCTTAGCTATGTACAATGAGCAGTTCTTC.